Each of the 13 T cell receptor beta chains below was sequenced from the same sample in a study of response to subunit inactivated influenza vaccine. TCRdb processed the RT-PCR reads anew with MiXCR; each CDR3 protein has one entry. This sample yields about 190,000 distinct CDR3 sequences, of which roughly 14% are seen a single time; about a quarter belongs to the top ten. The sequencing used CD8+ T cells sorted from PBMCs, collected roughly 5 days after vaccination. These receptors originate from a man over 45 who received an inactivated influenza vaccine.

For the CDR3, the DNA is TGTGCCAGCAGCCAAGTAGGGGCGGGGCAGAACACTGAAGCTTTCTTT. Translation gives CASSQVGAGQNTEAFF. The chain carries TRBV4-2 and TRBJ1-1, with D tentatively TRBD1 (5 bases). From germline, CDR1 is LGHNA and CDR2 YNFKEQ. This CDR3 spans 16 amino acids. Trimming pared 1 base from V and 1 base from J, leaving 13 bases between.

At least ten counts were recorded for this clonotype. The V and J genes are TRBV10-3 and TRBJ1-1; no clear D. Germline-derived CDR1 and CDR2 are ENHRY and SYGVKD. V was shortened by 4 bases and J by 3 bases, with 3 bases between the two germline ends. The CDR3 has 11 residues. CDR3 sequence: CAISGDTEAFF. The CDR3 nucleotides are TGTGCCATCAGTGGGGACACTGAAGCTTTCTTT.

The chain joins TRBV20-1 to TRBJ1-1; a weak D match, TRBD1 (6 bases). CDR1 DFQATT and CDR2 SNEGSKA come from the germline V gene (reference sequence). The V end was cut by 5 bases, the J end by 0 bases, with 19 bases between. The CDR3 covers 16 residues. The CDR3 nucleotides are TGCAGTGCTGCCGGGACACCAAGCGTCCTGAACACTGAAGCTTTCTTT. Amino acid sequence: CSAAGTPSVLNTEAFF.

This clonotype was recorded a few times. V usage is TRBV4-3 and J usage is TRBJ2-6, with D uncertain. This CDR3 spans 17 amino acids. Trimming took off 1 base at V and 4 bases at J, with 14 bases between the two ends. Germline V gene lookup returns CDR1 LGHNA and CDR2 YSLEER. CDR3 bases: TGCGCCAGCAGCCAAGCATTCAACCGGGCGGGGGCCAACGTCCTGACTTTC. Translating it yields CASSQAFNRAGANVLTF.

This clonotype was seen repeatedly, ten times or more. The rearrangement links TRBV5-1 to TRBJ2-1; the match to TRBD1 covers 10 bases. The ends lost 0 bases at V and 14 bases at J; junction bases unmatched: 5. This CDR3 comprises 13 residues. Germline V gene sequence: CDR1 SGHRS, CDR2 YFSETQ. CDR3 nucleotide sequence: TGCGCCAGCAGCTTGGGCCGGGACAGGGGAGAGTTCTTC. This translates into CASSLGRDRGEFF.

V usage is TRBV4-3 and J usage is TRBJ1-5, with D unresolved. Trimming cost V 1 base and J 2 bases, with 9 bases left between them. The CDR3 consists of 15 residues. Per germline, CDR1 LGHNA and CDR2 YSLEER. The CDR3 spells CASSQGRAGNQPQHF. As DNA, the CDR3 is TGCGCCAGCAGCCAAGGAAGAGCAGGCAATCAGCCCCAGCATTTT.

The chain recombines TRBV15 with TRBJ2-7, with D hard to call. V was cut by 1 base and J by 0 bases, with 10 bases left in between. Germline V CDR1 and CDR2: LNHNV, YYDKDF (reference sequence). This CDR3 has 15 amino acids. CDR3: CATSRVQGISYEQYF. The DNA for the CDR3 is TGTGCCACCAGCAGAGTTCAAGGAATCTCCTACGAGCAGTACTTC.

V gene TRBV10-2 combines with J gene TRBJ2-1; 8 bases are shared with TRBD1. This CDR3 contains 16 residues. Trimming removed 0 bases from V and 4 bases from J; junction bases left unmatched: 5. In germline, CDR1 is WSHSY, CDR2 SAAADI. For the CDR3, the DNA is TGCGCCAGCAGTGAGTCGGACAGGGCGGGGTACAATGAGCAGTTCTTC. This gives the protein CASSESDRAGYNEQFF.

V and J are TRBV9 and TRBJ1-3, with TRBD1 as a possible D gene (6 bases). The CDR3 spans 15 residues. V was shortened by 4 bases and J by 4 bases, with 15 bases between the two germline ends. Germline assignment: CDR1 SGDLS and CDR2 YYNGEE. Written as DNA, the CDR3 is TGTGCCAGCAGCCTACAAACAGGGTCCGGAAACACCATATATTTT. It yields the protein CASSLQTGSGNTIYF.

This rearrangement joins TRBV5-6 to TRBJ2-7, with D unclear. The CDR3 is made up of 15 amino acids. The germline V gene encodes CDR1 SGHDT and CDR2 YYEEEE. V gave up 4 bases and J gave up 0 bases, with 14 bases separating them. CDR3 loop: CASSLPTESSYEQYF. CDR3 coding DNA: TGTGCCAGCAGCCTACCCACGGAGAGCTCCTACGAGCAGTACTTC. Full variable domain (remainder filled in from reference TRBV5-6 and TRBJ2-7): DAGVTQSPTHLIKTRGQQVTLRCSPKSGHDTVSWYQQALGQGPQFIFQYYEEEERQRGNFPDRFSGHQFPNYSSELNVNALLLGDSALYLCASSLPTESSYEQYFGPGTRLTVT.

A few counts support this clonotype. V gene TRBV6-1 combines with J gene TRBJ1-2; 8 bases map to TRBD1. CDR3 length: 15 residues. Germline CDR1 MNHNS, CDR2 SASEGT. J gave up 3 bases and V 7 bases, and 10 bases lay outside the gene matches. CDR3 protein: CASKLGQGLDYGYTF. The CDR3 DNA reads TGTGCCAGCAAGCTTGGACAGGGACTGGACTATGGCTACACCTTC.

In DNA, the CDR3 is TGCAGTGCTAGAGCCCAGGGTAACCAGCCCCAGCATTTT. This gives the protein CSARAQGNQPQHF. The gene calls are TRBV20-1 and TRBJ1-5; D is perhaps TRBD1 (5 bases). Germline V CDR1 and CDR2: DFQATT, SNEGSKA (reference sequence). Trimming pared 1 base from V and 7 bases from J, leaving 11 bases between. The CDR3 has 13 residues.

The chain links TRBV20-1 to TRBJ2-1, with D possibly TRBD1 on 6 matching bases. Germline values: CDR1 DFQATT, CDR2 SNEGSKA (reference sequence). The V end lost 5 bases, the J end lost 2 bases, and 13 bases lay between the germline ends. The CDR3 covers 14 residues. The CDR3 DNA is TGCAGTGCTCCCCAAGGGGGACCCTACAATGAGCAGTTCTTC. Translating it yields CSAPQGGPYNEQFF.